The rows below give T cell receptor beta chains drawn from one sample of a study of T cell responses to AZD1222 COVID-19 vaccine. Sequencing was performed with immunoSEQ multiplex PCR; in TCRdb, only in-frame clones are kept and a portion is missing. Among 100,000 to 150,000 clones listed, roughly 90% were seen once. The input for sequencing was peripheral blood, taken 28 days after the second AZD1222 dose. These receptors were collected from an adult who received the AZD1222 COVID-19 vaccine. Each CDR3 is given with its conserved first and last residue. The D gene is left open where the match is weak. Not all rows give a size; the values are once, few, many and, for expanded clones, a class.

cdr3_aa	cdr3_nt	v_call	j_call	clone_size	d_call
CASSLSYTGELFF	TGTGCCAGCAGTTTATCATACACCGGGGAGCTGTTTTTT	TRBV27	TRBJ2-2	.	.
CASSTSPLRRNTEAFF	TGTGCCAGTAGTACCTCCCCTCTCAGGAGGAACACTGAAGCTTTCTTT	TRBV19	TRBJ1-1	.	.
CASSSWGFTEAFF	TGTGCCAGCAGCTCCTGGGGGTTTACTGAAGCTTTCTTT	TRBV6-5	TRBJ1-1	.	.
CATSGDRVSYEQYF	TGTGCCACCAGCGGGGACAGGGTTAGCTACGAGCAGTACTTC	TRBV15	TRBJ2-7	.	TRBD1
CASSLLAGRAYGYTF	TGTGCCAGCAGTTTATTGGCAGGGAGGGCCTATGGCTACACCTTC	TRBV27	TRBJ1-2	.	.
CASSSRTPYEQYF	TGTGCCAGCAGTTCCCGGACGCCGTACGAGCAGTACTTC	TRBV11-1	TRBJ2-7	.	.
CASSLSGPGELFF	TGTGCCAGCAGCTTGTCCGGGCCCGGGGAGCTGTTTTTT	TRBV5-6	TRBJ2-2	.	.
CASSYDRVSYEQYF	TGTGCCAGCAGCTACGACAGGGTGTCCTACGAGCAGTACTTC	TRBV7-9	TRBJ2-7	few	TRBD1
CASGLVPNFRGGNEQFF	TGTGCTAGTGGTTTGGTACCTAATTTTCGCGGAGGGAATGAGCAGTTCTTC	TRBV12-5	TRBJ2-1	.	.
CASSLHPEYDEQYF	TGTGCCAGCAGTTTACACCCGGAATATGACGAGCAGTACTTC	TRBV28	TRBJ2-7	few	.
CASSYGDRRNEQYF	TGTGCCAGCAGCTATGGGGACAGGAGGAACGAGCAGTACTTC	TRBV2	TRBJ2-7	.	TRBD1
CASSPRGFAYNEQFF	TGTGCCAGCAGCCCGCGGGGCTTTGCCTACAATGAGCAGTTCTTC	TRBV3-1/TRBV3-2	TRBJ2-1	.	.
CASSLNRGDGYTF	TGTGCCAGCAGTTTAAACAGGGGTGATGGCTACACCTTC	TRBV28	TRBJ1-2	.	TRBD1
CASRTRTFHTIYF	TGTGCCAGCAGGACCCGGACATTCCACACCATATATTTT	TRBV6-6	TRBJ1-3	.	.
CASRLTGDEKLFF	TGTGCCAGCAGACTCACGGGGGATGAAAAACTGTTTTTT	TRBV3-1/TRBV3-2	TRBJ1-4	.	.
CASSLSLANYREQFF	TGTGCCAGCAGCTTAAGTCTAGCGAACTATCGTGAGCAGTTCTTC	TRBV11-1	TRBJ2-1	.	.
CASRTGAGNTEAFF	TGTGCCAGCAGGACGGGGGCTGGCAACACTGAAGCTTTCTTT	TRBV28	TRBJ1-1	.	.
CASSPLGGDGYTF	TGTGCCAGCTCACCACTCGGGGGAGATGGCTACACCTTC	TRBV18	TRBJ1-2	.	.
CASSEGLAGGYEQYF	TGTGCCAGCAGTGAAGGACTAGCGGGAGGCTACGAGCAGTACTTC	TRBV6-1	TRBJ2-7	.	TRBD2
CASTSSVNAQHF	TGTGCCAGCACCTCCAGCGTAAACGCCCAGCATTTT	TRBV2	TRBJ1-5	.	.
CASSFYARGDTEAFF	TGTGCCAGCAGCTTTTATGCCCGGGGCGACACTGAAGCTTTCTTT	TRBV7-8	TRBJ1-1	.	.
CASSPRGATDTQYF	TGTGCCAGCAGCCCCCGCGGGGCCACAGATACGCAGTATTTT	TRBV13	TRBJ2-3	.	.
CASSPRAWGNYGYTF	TGTGCCAGCTCACCGAGGGCTTGGGGGAACTATGGCTACACCTTC	TRBV18	TRBJ1-2	.	.
CASSPTPGGAAGNTIYF	TGCGCCAGCAGCCCTACCCCAGGGGGCGCGGCTGGAAACACCATATATTTT	TRBV5-1	TRBJ1-3	.	TRBD1
CASSLLAEKTQYF	TGTGCCAGCAGCCTGTTAGCGGAAAAGACCCAGTACTTC	TRBV3-1/TRBV3-2	TRBJ2-5	.	.
CSVVGLVNYNEQFF	TGCAGCGTTGTAGGACTAGTAAACTACAATGAGCAGTTCTTC	TRBV29-1	TRBJ2-1	.	TRBD2
CASSQVEEKLFF	TGTGCCAGCAGCCAAGTCGAGGAAAAACTGTTTTTT	TRBV3-1/TRBV3-2	TRBJ1-4	once	.
CASSLDGLNNEQFF	TGCGCCAGCAGCTTGGATGGGCTAAACAATGAGCAGTTCTTC	TRBV5-1	TRBJ2-1	.	.
CASSQSHRPPNTGELFF	TGCGCCAGCAGTCAATCTCACAGGCCTCCTAACACCGGGGAGCTGTTTTTT	TRBV23-1	TRBJ2-2	.	.
CASSPPGRSSYEQYF	TGTGCCAGCTCGCCTCCGGGACGCAGCTCCTACGAGCAGTACTTC	TRBV18	TRBJ2-7	.	.
CATSRVAAVNYGYTF	TGTGCCACCAGCAGAGTGGCAGCGGTTAACTATGGCTACACCTTC	TRBV15	TRBJ1-2	.	.
CASSFSPTNEQFF	TGTGCCAGCAGCTTTTCCCCCACAAATGAGCAGTTCTTC	TRBV5-4	TRBJ2-1	.	.
CASSFRTGGFSNAEAFF	TGTGCCAGCAGCTTTAGGACAGGGGGATTCTCGAATGCTGAAGCTTTCTTT	TRBV7-9	TRBJ1-1	.	TRBD1
CASSLGDRAGANTGELFF	TGTGCCAGCAGTTTAGGGGACAGGGCGGGCGCGAACACCGGGGAGCTGTTTTTT	TRBV27	TRBJ2-2	.	TRBD1
CASSFAQTNSPLHF	TGTGCCAGCAGTTTCGCCCAGACGAATTCACCCCTCCACTTT	TRBV27	TRBJ1-6	.	.
CASSYRWDSGNTIYF	TGTGCCAGCAGTTACCGCTGGGACAGTGGAAACACCATATATTTT	TRBV6-5	TRBJ1-3	.	TRBD1
CASSPDKGNSPLHF	TGTGCCAGCTCACCCGACAAGGGAAATTCACCCCTCCACTTT	TRBV18	TRBJ1-6	.	.
CASSLGDNYGYTF	TGCGCCAGCAGCTTGGGGGATAACTATGGCTACACCTTC	TRBV5-1	TRBJ1-2	.	.
CASTERGLASGNTIYF	TGTGCCAGCACTGAGAGGGGGTTGGCATCTGGAAACACCATATATTTT	TRBV2	TRBJ1-3	.	.
CASRGGSYNEQFF	TGTGCCAGCAGGGGAGGCTCCTACAATGAGCAGTTCTTC	TRBV2	TRBJ2-1	.	.
CASRRTGVYEQYF	TGTGCCAGCAGGAGGACAGGGGTATACGAGCAGTACTTC	TRBV11-2	TRBJ2-7	.	TRBD1
CASSLDVGVVYF	TGTGCCAGCAGCTTAGACGTGGGAGTGGTGTATTTT	TRBV7-2	TRBJ2-3	.	.
CASSLASTSGRAEQFF	TGTGCCAGCAGCTTAGCTTCCACTAGCGGGAGGGCCGAGCAGTTCTTC	TRBV7-6	TRBJ2-1	.	TRBD2
CASSIVRGLGNQPQHF	TGTGCCAGTAGTATAGTCCGGGGGCTTGGCAATCAGCCCCAGCATTTT	TRBV19	TRBJ1-5	.	.